A selection of T cell receptor beta chains follows, all from one sample in a study of cytomegalovirus exposure and HLA in healthy donors. Repertoires were generated with immunoSEQ multiplex PCR, while TCRdb's copy carries only in-frame clones and drops some. The repertoire has 60,000 or so clones, 85% to 95% of them found once; the top ten carry 2% to 2.5%. Sequencing was done on a sample of PBMCs. Receptors originate from a man in his late teens or twenties in good health and CMV-seronegative. The CDR3 runs from the conserved cysteine through the conserved F or W. D genes are given only for firm matches. Clone size is shown for a subset of rows, as once, few, many or a class of expanded clone.

clone size: once
J gene: TRBJ1-2
D gene: NA
V gene: TRBV7-9
CDR3 DNA: TGTGCCAGCAGCCCTGGACCGGGAGCCTATGGCTACACCTTC
CDR3 protein: CASSPGPGAYGYTF

clone size: NA
J gene: TRBJ2-7
D gene: NA
V gene: TRBV13
CDR3 DNA: TGTGCCAGCAGCTCCGGACTGAGCGACGAGCAGTACTTC
CDR3 protein: CASSSGLSDEQYF

clone size: NA
J gene: TRBJ2-7
D gene: TRBD1
V gene: TRBV6-6
CDR3 DNA: TGTGCCAGCAGGGACCCAGGGGGCTACGAGCAGTACTTC
CDR3 protein: CASRDPGGYEQYF

clone size: NA
J gene: TRBJ2-1
D gene: TRBD2
V gene: TRBV11-2
CDR3 DNA: TGTGCCAGCAGCTCCCTCATGGCCGGGACTAGCGGGAAGAATGAGCAGTTCTTC
CDR3 protein: CASSSLMAGTSGKNEQFF

clone size: NA
J gene: TRBJ2-7
D gene: TRBD2
V gene: TRBV11-3
CDR3 DNA: TGTGCCAGCAGCTTAGAGACCTTAGGGACTAGCGACTACGAGCAGTACTTC
CDR3 protein: CASSLETLGTSDYEQYF

clone size: NA
J gene: TRBJ1-1
D gene: NA
V gene: TRBV7-2
CDR3 DNA: TGTGCCAGCAGCTTAGTACAGGCAAACACTGAAGCTTTCTTT
CDR3 protein: CASSLVQANTEAFF

clone size: NA
J gene: TRBJ2-1
D gene: NA
V gene: TRBV2
CDR3 DNA: TGTGCCAGCAGTGAACTCGGGACTTCCTACAATGAGCAGTTCTTC
CDR3 protein: CASSELGTSYNEQFF

clone size: NA
J gene: TRBJ2-1
D gene: TRBD2
V gene: TRBV11-1
CDR3 DNA: TGTGCCAGCAGCTTAGGTGGGGCGGGAGTTTCACATGAGCAGTTCTTC
CDR3 protein: CASSLGGAGVSHEQFF

clone size: NA
J gene: TRBJ2-1
D gene: TRBD2
V gene: TRBV28
CDR3 DNA: TGTGCCAGCAGTTTGTGGTCTAGCGGGAGCTCCTACAATGAGCAGTTCTTC
CDR3 protein: CASSLWSSGSSYNEQFF

clone size: NA
J gene: TRBJ2-7
D gene: NA
V gene: TRBV21-1
CDR3 DNA: TGTGCCAGCAGCAAAGAAGGGACAGGGATCCACGAGCAGTACTTC
CDR3 protein: CASSKEGTGIHEQYF

clone size: NA
J gene: TRBJ1-5
D gene: TRBD1
V gene: TRBV2
CDR3 DNA: TGTGCCAGCAGTGTATGGGACAGGGATAGCAATCAGCCCCAGCATTTT
CDR3 protein: CASSVWDRDSNQPQHF

clone size: NA
J gene: TRBJ2-7
D gene: TRBD1
V gene: TRBV5-1
CDR3 DNA: TGCGCCAGCAGCTCAGTCGGACAGGGGGCTCACGAGCAGTACTTC
CDR3 protein: CASSSVGQGAHEQYF

clone size: NA
J gene: TRBJ2-1
D gene: NA
V gene: TRBV7-9
CDR3 DNA: TGTGCCAGCAGCCCAGGTGGCACGTCTTCCTACAATGAGCAGTTCTTC
CDR3 protein: CASSPGGTSSYNEQFF

clone size: NA
J gene: TRBJ2-2
D gene: TRBD1
V gene: TRBV7-9
CDR3 DNA: TGTGCCAGCAGCTTAGCGTTTCTTGGGACAGTGAACACCGGGGAGCTGTTTTTT
CDR3 protein: CASSLAFLGTVNTGELFF

clone size: NA
J gene: TRBJ1-1
D gene: NA
V gene: TRBV20-1
CDR3 DNA: TGCAGTGCTAGGGTCAGGGTTGGAGCTTTCTTT
CDR3 protein: CSARVRVGAFF

clone size: NA
J gene: TRBJ1-1
D gene: NA
V gene: TRBV11-2
CDR3 DNA: TGTGCCAGCAGCGTACAGGGAGTAGGCACTGAAGCTTTCTTT
CDR3 protein: CASSVQGVGTEAFF

clone size: NA
J gene: TRBJ2-1
D gene: TRBD2
V gene: TRBV11-3
CDR3 DNA: TGTGCCAGCAGCTTAGACTTGTGGGCTAGCGGGCACATAAACAATGAGCAGTTCTTC
CDR3 protein: CASSLDLWASGHINNEQFF

clone size: NA
J gene: TRBJ2-7
D gene: NA
V gene: TRBV6-1
CDR3 DNA: TGTGCCAGCAGTGAACGGGCAGGGCTAACCTACGAGCAGTACTTC
CDR3 protein: CASSERAGLTYEQYF

clone size: NA
J gene: TRBJ1-4
D gene: NA
V gene: TRBV6-1
CDR3 DNA: TGTGCCAGCAACCTAGACCCAACTAATGAAAAACTGTTTTTT
CDR3 protein: CASNLDPTNEKLFF

clone size: NA
J gene: TRBJ2-3
D gene: NA
V gene: TRBV7-6
CDR3 DNA: TGTGCCAGCAGCCCTGGCCTAGTCATCACAGATACGCAGTATTTT
CDR3 protein: CASSPGLVITDTQYF

clone size: NA
J gene: TRBJ1-4
D gene: NA
V gene: TRBV2
CDR3 DNA: TGTGCCAGCAAACAGGAAACGGTGGCTAATGAAAAACTGTTTTTT
CDR3 protein: CASKQETVANEKLFF

clone size: NA
J gene: TRBJ2-2
D gene: NA
V gene: TRBV5-6
CDR3 DNA: TGTGCCAGCAGCACAGGGTCCAGCCCCGGGGAGCTGTTTTTT
CDR3 protein: CASSTGSSPGELFF

clone size: NA
J gene: TRBJ1-5
D gene: NA
V gene: TRBV30
CDR3 DNA: TGTGCCTGGAGTGGAGGGTCAGGGGTCAATCAGCCCCAGCATTTT
CDR3 protein: CAWSGGSGVNQPQHF

clone size: NA
J gene: TRBJ2-2
D gene: TRBD1
V gene: TRBV28
CDR3 DNA: TGTGCCAGCAAGTCCGGGACAGGACTTTTTTCGGAGCTGTTTTTT
CDR3 protein: CASKSGTGLFSELFF

clone size: NA
J gene: TRBJ2-7
D gene: NA
V gene: TRBV29-1
CDR3 DNA: TGCAGCGTTGTATTAGGGGGGGCAAGCTCCTACGAGCAGTACTTC
CDR3 protein: CSVVLGGASSYEQYF

clone size: NA
J gene: TRBJ2-3
D gene: NA
V gene: TRBV29-1
CDR3 DNA: TGCAGCGTTGAAGCGGCAGATACGCAGTATTTT
CDR3 protein: CSVEAADTQYF

clone size: NA
J gene: TRBJ2-7
D gene: NA
V gene: TRBV7-6
CDR3 DNA: TGTGCCAGCAGCTTAGGCGGGGCCGGCGAGCAGTACTTC
CDR3 protein: CASSLGGAGEQYF

clone size: NA
J gene: TRBJ1-2
D gene: NA
V gene: TRBV19
CDR3 DNA: TGTGCCAGTAACCCGGACGGGGGACCTAACTATGGCTACACCTTC
CDR3 protein: CASNPDGGPNYGYTF

clone size: NA
J gene: TRBJ1-1
D gene: NA
V gene: TRBV11-1
CDR3 DNA: TGTGCCAGCAGTCCCGGGAAGAACACTGAAGCTTTCTTT
CDR3 protein: CASSPGKNTEAFF

clone size: NA
J gene: TRBJ2-1
D gene: TRBD2
V gene: TRBV7-3
CDR3 DNA: TGTGCCAGCAGCTCGGGACTAGCGGGAGACAATGAGCAGTTCTTC
CDR3 protein: CASSSGLAGDNEQFF

clone size: NA
J gene: TRBJ2-7
D gene: NA
V gene: TRBV19
CDR3 DNA: TGTGCCAGTAGTATAACTCGGGGCTACGAGCAGTACTTC
CDR3 protein: CASSITRGYEQYF

clone size: NA
J gene: TRBJ1-1
D gene: NA
V gene: TRBV7-9
CDR3 DNA: TGTGCCAGCAGCTTAAGGGGGACGGCGAACACTGAAGCTTTCTTT
CDR3 protein: CASSLRGTANTEAFF

clone size: NA
J gene: TRBJ1-3
D gene: NA
V gene: TRBV19
CDR3 DNA: TGTGCCAGTAGTATAAAACTGACTGGAAACACCATATATTTT
CDR3 protein: CASSIKLTGNTIYF

clone size: NA
J gene: TRBJ2-7
D gene: NA
V gene: TRBV18
CDR3 DNA: TGTGCCAGCGGGCAGGGTTACGAGCAGTACTTC
CDR3 protein: CASGQGYEQYF

clone size: NA
J gene: TRBJ1-4
D gene: TRBD1
V gene: TRBV7-6
CDR3 DNA: TGTGCCAGCAGCCGGGGATGGGACAGGGGGGAAAAACTGTTTTTT
CDR3 protein: CASSRGWDRGEKLFF

clone size: NA
J gene: TRBJ2-1
D gene: TRBD2
V gene: TRBV19
CDR3 DNA: TGTGCCAGTAGGGAGACTTGGTCGGGGAGGGTTAGGAATGAGCAGTTCTTC
CDR3 protein: CASRETWSGRVRNEQFF

clone size: NA
J gene: TRBJ2-7
D gene: TRBD1
V gene: TRBV28
CDR3 DNA: TGTGCCAGCAGTTTGGGACAGAAACCCTACGAGCAGTACTTC
CDR3 protein: CASSLGQKPYEQYF

clone size: NA
J gene: TRBJ2-1
D gene: NA
V gene: TRBV21-1
CDR3 DNA: TGTGCCAGCAGCAAACGGGGACTAGGAAGAAATGAGCAGTTCTTC
CDR3 protein: CASSKRGLGRNEQFF

clone size: NA
J gene: TRBJ2-3
D gene: NA
V gene: TRBV7-2
CDR3 DNA: TGTGCCAGCAGCTCCCATATGTTAGCGGCCCGCACAGATACGCAGTATTTT
CDR3 protein: CASSSHMLAARTDTQYF

clone size: NA
J gene: TRBJ1-1
D gene: NA
V gene: TRBV2
CDR3 DNA: TGTGCCAGAACAGCGGACACTGAAGCTTTCTTT
CDR3 protein: CARTADTEAFF

clone size: NA
J gene: TRBJ2-7
D gene: TRBD2
V gene: TRBV7-9
CDR3 DNA: TGTGCCAGCAGCCCCGGGACTAGCGGGAGGGCAGCGTCATACGAGCAGTACTTC
CDR3 protein: CASSPGTSGRAASYEQYF